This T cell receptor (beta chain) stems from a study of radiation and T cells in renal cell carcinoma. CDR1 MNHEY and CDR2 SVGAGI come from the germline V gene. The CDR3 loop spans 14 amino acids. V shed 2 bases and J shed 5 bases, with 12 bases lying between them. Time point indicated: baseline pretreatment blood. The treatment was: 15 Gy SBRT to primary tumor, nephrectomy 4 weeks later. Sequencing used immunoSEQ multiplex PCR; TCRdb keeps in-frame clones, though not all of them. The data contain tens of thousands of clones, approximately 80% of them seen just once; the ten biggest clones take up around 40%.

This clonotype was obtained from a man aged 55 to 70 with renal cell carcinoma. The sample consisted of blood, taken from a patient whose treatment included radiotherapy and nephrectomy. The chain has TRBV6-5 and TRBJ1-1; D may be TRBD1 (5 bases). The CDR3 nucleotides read TGTGCCAGCAGTTACCCCGGGGGAGCGACTGAAGCTTTCTTT. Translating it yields CASSYPGGATEAFF.